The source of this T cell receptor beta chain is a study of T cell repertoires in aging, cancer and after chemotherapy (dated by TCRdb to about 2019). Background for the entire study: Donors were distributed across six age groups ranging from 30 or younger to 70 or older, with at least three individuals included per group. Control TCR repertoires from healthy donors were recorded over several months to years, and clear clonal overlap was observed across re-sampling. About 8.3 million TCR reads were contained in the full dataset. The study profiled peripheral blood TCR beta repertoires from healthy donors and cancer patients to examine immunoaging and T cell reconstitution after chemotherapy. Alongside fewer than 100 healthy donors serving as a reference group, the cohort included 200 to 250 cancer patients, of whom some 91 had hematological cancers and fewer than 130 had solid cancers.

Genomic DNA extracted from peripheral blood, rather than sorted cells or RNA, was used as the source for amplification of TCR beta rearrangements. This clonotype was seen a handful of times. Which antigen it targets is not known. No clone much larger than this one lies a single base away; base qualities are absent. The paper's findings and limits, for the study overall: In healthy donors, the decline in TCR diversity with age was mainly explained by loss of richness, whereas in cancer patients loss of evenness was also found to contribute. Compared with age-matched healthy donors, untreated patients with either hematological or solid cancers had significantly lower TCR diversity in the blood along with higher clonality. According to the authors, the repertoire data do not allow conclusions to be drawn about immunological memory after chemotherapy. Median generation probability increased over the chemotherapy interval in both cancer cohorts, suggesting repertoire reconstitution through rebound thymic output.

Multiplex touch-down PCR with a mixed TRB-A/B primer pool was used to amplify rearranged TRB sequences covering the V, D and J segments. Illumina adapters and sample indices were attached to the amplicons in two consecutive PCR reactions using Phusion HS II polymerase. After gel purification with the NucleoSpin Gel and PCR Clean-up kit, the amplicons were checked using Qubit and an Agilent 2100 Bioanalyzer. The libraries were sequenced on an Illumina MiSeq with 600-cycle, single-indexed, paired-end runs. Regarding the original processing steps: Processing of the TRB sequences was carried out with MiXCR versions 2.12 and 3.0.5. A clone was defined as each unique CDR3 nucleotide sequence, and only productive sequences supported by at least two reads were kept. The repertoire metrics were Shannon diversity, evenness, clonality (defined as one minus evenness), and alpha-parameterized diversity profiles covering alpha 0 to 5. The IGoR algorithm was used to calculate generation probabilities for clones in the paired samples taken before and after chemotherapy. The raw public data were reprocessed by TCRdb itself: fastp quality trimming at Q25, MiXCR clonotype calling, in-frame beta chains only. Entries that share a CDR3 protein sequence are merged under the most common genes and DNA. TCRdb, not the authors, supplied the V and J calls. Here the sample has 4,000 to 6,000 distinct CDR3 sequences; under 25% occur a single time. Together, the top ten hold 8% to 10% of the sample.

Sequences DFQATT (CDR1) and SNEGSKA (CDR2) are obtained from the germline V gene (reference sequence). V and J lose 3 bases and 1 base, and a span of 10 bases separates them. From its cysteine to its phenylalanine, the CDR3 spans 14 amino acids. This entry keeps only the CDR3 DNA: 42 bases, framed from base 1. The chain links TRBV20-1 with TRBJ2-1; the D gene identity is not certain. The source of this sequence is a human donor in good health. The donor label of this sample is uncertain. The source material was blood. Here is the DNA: TGCAGTGCTAGGGCGTGGACGTCCTACAATGAGCAGTTCTTC. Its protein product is CSARAWTSYNEQFF.